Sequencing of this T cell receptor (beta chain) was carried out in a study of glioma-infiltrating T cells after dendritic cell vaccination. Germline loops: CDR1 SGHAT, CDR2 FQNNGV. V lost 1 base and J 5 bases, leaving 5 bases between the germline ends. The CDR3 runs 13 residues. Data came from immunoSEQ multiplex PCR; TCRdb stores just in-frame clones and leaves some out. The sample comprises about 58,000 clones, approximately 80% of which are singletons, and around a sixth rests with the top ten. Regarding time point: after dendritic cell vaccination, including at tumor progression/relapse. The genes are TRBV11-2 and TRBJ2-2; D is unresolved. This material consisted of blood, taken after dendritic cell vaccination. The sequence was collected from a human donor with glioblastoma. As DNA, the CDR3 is TGTGCCAGCAGCTTAGTTCGGACCGGGGAGCTGTTTTTT. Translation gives CASSLVRTGELFF.